Listed below are T cell receptor beta chains from one sample, sequenced in a study of response to subunit inactivated influenza vaccine. TCRdb itself ran the RT-PCR reads through MiXCR, one entry per CDR3 protein. The data contain roughly 650,000 distinct CDR3 sequences, 14% of them seen just once; the ten biggest clones take up approximately 7.6%. The sequences come from PBMCs from blood, collected 14 days before vaccination. These receptors were taken from a man aged 50 to 59 who received an inactivated influenza vaccine. CDR3s include the opening cysteine and the closing phenylalanine or tryptophan. Fields, in order: J gene, clone size, D gene, V gene, CDR3 protein, CDR3 DNA. D genes are given only for firm matches. Some rows mark clone size as missing; the rest say once, few, many or name a class of expanded clone.

TRBJ2-2	-	TRBD2	TRBV12-3/TRBV12-4	CASSMGTGGAPGELFF	TGTGCCAGCAGTATGGGGACGGGGGGGGCCCCCGGGGAGCTGTTTTTT
TRBJ2-3	-	-	TRBV25-1	CASSEGFLTDTQYF	TGTGCCAGCAGTGAAGGCTTCCTCACAGATACGCAGTATTTT
TRBJ2-5	-	TRBD2	TRBV27	CASSRSGTADRTQYF	TGTGCCAGCAGCCGAAGCGGGACGGCGGATCGGACCCAGTACTTC
TRBJ2-2	-	-	TRBV12-3/TRBV12-4	CASNPTTYWELFF	TGTGCCAGCAACCCCACGACATATTGGGAGCTGTTTTTT
TRBJ2-2	many	-	TRBV5-1	CASSPGLANTGELFF	TGCGCCAGCAGCCCGGGACTCGCGAACACCGGGGAGCTGTTTTTT
TRBJ2-7	few	TRBD2	TRBV7-2	CASSSRTSGTPYEQYF	TGTGCCAGCAGCTCCAGGACTAGCGGGACCCCCTACGAGCAGTACTTC
TRBJ2-7	-	-	TRBV10-1	CASSDGVWDTEQYF	TGCGCCAGCAGTGACGGGGTCTGGGACACCGAGCAGTACTTC
TRBJ1-1	-	TRBD1	TRBV7-9	CASSFQGENTEAFF	TGTGCCAGCAGCTTCCAGGGGGAGAACACTGAAGCTTTCTTT
TRBJ2-1	few	-	TRBV6-2/TRBV6-3	CASSYSIVFGGPNEQFF	TGTGCCAGCAGTTACTCGATAGTTTTTGGAGGGCCAAATGAGCAGTTCTTC
TRBJ2-4	few	TRBD1	TRBV28	CASSLGQTSSGIQYF	TGTGCCAGCAGTTTGGGACAGACCTCCTCGGGCATTCAGTACTTC
TRBJ2-7	once	TRBD1	TRBV10-2	CASKTTGASSYEQYF	TGCGCCAGCAAAACGACAGGGGCCAGCTCCTACGAGCAGTACTTC
TRBJ2-7	few	TRBD1	TRBV28	CASSPRTGGISYEQYF	TGTGCCAGCAGTCCCCGGACAGGGGGAATCTCCTACGAGCAGTACTTC
TRBJ2-4	-	TRBD2	TRBV20-1	CSARWGGSRANIQYF	TGCAGTGCTAGATGGGGCGGGAGCCGGGCAAACATTCAGTACTTC
TRBJ2-1	few	-	TRBV9	CASSAGDTNNEQFF	TGTGCCAGCAGCGCAGGAGACACCAACAATGAGCAGTTCTTC
TRBJ1-6	-	TRBD1	TRBV3-1	CASSHRAGGDSPLHF	TGTGCCAGCAGCCACAGAGCAGGGGGTGATTCACCCCTCCACTTT
TRBJ1-2	few	-	TRBV12-3/TRBV12-4	CASSYGDYGYTF	TGTGCCAGCAGCTACGGTGACTATGGCTACACCTTC
TRBJ1-2	few	-	TRBV5-1	CASSLGFLFMDKESYGYTF	TGCGCCAGCAGCTTGGGATTTTTGTTCATGGACAAGGAGTCGTATGGCTACACCTTC
TRBJ2-2	-	-	TRBV19	CASSSRVGELFF	TGTGCCAGTAGTTCACGTGTCGGGGAGCTGTTTTTT
TRBJ2-7	-	TRBD2	TRBV7-6	CASSLGPSSGGLYEQYF	TGTGCCAGCAGCTTAGGCCCCTCTAGCGGGGGACTCTACGAGCAGTACTTC
TRBJ2-5	many	TRBD1	TRBV20-1	CSARDFTGVEETQYF	TGCAGTGCTAGAGATTTCACAGGGGTGGAGGAGACCCAGTACTTC
TRBJ2-3	once	TRBD2	TRBV4-1	CASSQDVWTSGGQITDTQYF	TGCGCCAGCAGCCAAGATGTTTGGACTAGCGGGGGCCAGATCACAGATACGCAGTATTTT
TRBJ1-5	-	TRBD1	TRBV12-3/TRBV12-4	CASSDRGLVNQPQHF	TGTGCCAGCAGCGACAGGGGCCTGGTCAATCAGCCCCAGCATTTT
TRBJ2-1	-	-	TRBV5-1	CASSLGWGDEQFF	TGCGCCAGCAGCTTGGGTTGGGGAGATGAGCAGTTCTTC
TRBJ2-2	-	-	TRBV27	CASSLGRIGNTGELFF	TGTGCCAGCAGTTTAGGAAGAATCGGTAACACCGGGGAGCTGTTTTTT
TRBJ1-1	-	TRBD1	TRBV4-1	CASSQGPGGMNTEAFF	TGCGCCAGCAGCCAAGGGCCAGGGGGTATGAACACTGAAGCTTTCTTT
TRBJ1-6	many	-	TRBV12-3/TRBV12-4	CASSLGVSTNSPLHF	TGTGCCAGCAGTTTAGGTGTCAGTACGAATTCACCCCTCCACTTT
TRBJ2-4	-	-	TRBV11-2	CASSLGWQGADIQYF	TGTGCCAGCAGCTTAGGGTGGCAGGGCGCCGACATTCAGTACTTC
TRBJ2-7	few	TRBD2	TRBV4-3	CASSQDIWASGSRYEQYF	TGCGCCAGCAGCCAAGATATTTGGGCGAGCGGGAGTCGTTACGAGCAGTACTTC
TRBJ2-1	-	TRBD2	TRBV9	CASSGAGTREVF	TGTGCCAGCAGCGGGGCCGGGACTAGGGAGGTCTTC
TRBJ2-7	-	-	TRBV20-1	CSARDHGRPYEQYF	TGCAGTGCTAGAGATCATGGCCGGCCCTACGAGCAGTACTTC
TRBJ2-1	-	TRBD2	TRBV9	CASSVDPRPGLASDEQFF	TGTGCCAGCAGCGTAGACCCCCGCCCGGGACTAGCATCTGACGAGCAGTTCTTC
TRBJ2-3	-	-	TRBV5-1	CASSLDRGRSDTQYF	TGCGCCAGCAGCTTGGATCGGGGGCGGTCAGATACGCAGTATTTT
TRBJ2-3	-	-	TRBV20-1	CSASMADCTDTQYF	TGCAGTGCTAGTATGGCGGACTGCACAGATACGCAGTATTTT
TRBJ2-4	many	-	TRBV12-3/TRBV12-4	CASSLDERENIQYF	TGTGCCAGCAGTTTAGATGAGAGGGAAAACATTCAGTACTTC
TRBJ2-7	-	-	TRBV7-2	CASRTAGGPIEQYF	TGTGCCAGCAGAACCGCCGGGGGACCTATCGAGCAGTACTTC
TRBJ2-7	few	TRBD1	TRBV4-2	CASSQQARTGGGMVPYEQYF	TGTGCCAGCAGCCAGCAGGCCAGGACAGGGGGCGGGATGGTCCCCTACGAGCAGTACTTC
TRBJ1-6	few	-	TRBV6-1	CASSAGGSYNSPLHF	TGTGCCAGCAGCGCCGGGGGGTCCTATAATTCACCCCTCCACTTT
TRBJ2-3	few	-	TRBV5-1	CASSHIPSFSTDTQYF	TGCGCCAGCAGCCATATTCCGTCCTTTAGCACAGATACGCAGTATTTT
TRBJ2-7	many	-	TRBV12-3/TRBV12-4	CASSSGAYEQYF	TGTGCCAGCAGCTCGGGTGCCTACGAGCAGTACTTC